The clone carrying this TCR beta chain was counted at least ten times. Its antigen remains unidentified. Patients had received no treatment of any kind before thyroid surgery. Germline CDR1 is MNHEY and CDR2 is SMNVEV (reference sequence). CDR3 length: 14 residues. The V gene end was trimmed by 6 bases and the J gene end by 3 bases; junction bases not matched to a gene: 7. This entry comes from a study of metastatic and nonmetastatic thyroid tumors. In the study overall: Repertoire comparison spanned blood and tumor or nodule tissue of malignant and benign thyroid patients. General study results and limits: It was reportedly found that TCR beta diversity was significantly higher in malignant thyroid tumors than in benign nodules, a difference seen in both blood and tumor samples.

Per the study methods: Clinicopathological groups of papillary thyroid cancer showed CDR3 differences that were used to build a distant-metastasis classifier. TCRdb re-clonotyped the PCR reads through MiXCR. The V and J calls, along with clone size, are taken from TCRdb and not from the paper's own processing. The table has 30,000 to 35,000 clones, around a sixth seen once. The sequenced sample was blood. The receptor was isolated from a female donor with papillary thyroid cancer or a benign thyroid nodule (not recorded which). Some clones in this sample may be carry-over from other donors' samples. J is TRBJ2-7 and V is TRBV27, with TRBD1 matching 8 bases. This CDR3 reads CASRPGGPLYEQYF. Here the CDR3 DNA reads TGTGCCAGCAGACCAGGGGGCCCTCTCTACGAGCAGTACTTC.